This T cell receptor (beta chain) comes out of a study of response to subunit inactivated influenza vaccine. TCRdb re-called the RT-PCR reads with MiXCR, one entry per CDR3 protein. The data contain some 550,000 distinct CDR3 sequences, approximately 20% of them singletons. This clonotype was observed a handful of times. The V gene's germline CDR1 is MDHEN and CDR2 SYDVKM. This CDR3 has 15 amino acids. V dropped 2 bases and J dropped 4; count of bases not matched to a gene: 2. Another study also made use of these data, one on T cells expressing NK-cell markers. From that study: UMIs accompanied the 5'RACE template switching by which TCR beta cDNA was made. The eight sequenced donors comprised seven who were HCMV-seropositive and one who was seronegative. Leadership of the CD3+CD56-NKG2C+ fraction also belonged to these clonotypes in several donors.

The receptor's source is a man between 50 and 59 years old who received an inactivated influenza vaccine. This chain connects TRBV28 to TRBJ2-7; 13 bases match TRBD2. Material: CD4+ T cells sorted from PBMCs, obtained roughly 12 days after vaccination. The CDR3 nucleotides read TGTGCCAGCAGTTTAGCGGGACTAGCGGGATACGAGCAGTACTTC. It encodes CASSLAGLAGYEQYF.